This TCR beta chain is drawn from a study of technical replicates of blood from several donors. The method was immunoSEQ multiplex PCR; TCRdb's version includes in-frame clones alone and lacks a portion of them. The table records some 99,000 clones, approximately 95% of them present only once. V lost 3 bases, J lost 7 bases, and 12 bases lay in between. CDR1 and CDR2 from the germline V gene are MNHNS and SASEGT. The CDR3 covers 13 residues. The sequence came from a human donor in good health. This chain links TRBV6-1 with TRBJ1-1; possibly TRBD1 for D (6 bases). The sequenced sample consisted of T cells isolated from PBMCs. The CDR3 sequence is CASSETIQGEAFF. CDR3 in DNA: TGTGCCAGCAGTGAGACTATACAGGGTGAAGCTTTCTTT.